Following are 16 T cell receptor beta chains from one sample sequenced in a study of T cell responses to AZD1222 COVID-19 vaccine. This table comes from immunoSEQ multiplex PCR, and its TCRdb copy is limited to in-frame clones, with some not included. The table includes more than 90,000 clones, about 86% detected once. This specimen was peripheral blood, taken 28 days after the second AZD1222 dose. These receptors all come from an adult who received the AZD1222 COVID-19 vaccine.

V is TRBV19 and J is TRBJ2-4; D possibly corresponds to TRBD2 (6 bases). The CDR3 totals 16 residues. The germline gives CDR1 LNHDA, CDR2 SQIVND (reference sequence). V dropped 3 bases and J dropped 1 base, with 13 bases sitting between them. The CDR3 protein is CASSIRGGTAKNIQYF. CDR3 DNA: TGTGCCAGTAGTATTAGGGGCGGGACGGCCAAAAACATTCAGTACTTC. Together with reference TRBV19 and TRBJ2-4, the CDR3 gives the full variable domain: DGGITQSPKYLFRKEGQNVTLSCEQNLNHDAMYWYRQDPGQGLRLIYYSQIVNDFQKGDIAEGYSVSREKKESFPLTVTSAQKNPTAFYLCASSIRGGTAKNIQYFGAGTRLSVL.

This clone appeared a few times. The V gene is TRBV6-5, the J gene TRBJ1-2; no firm D call. V lost 8 bases and J lost 4, with 14 bases in between. This CDR3 comprises 13 residues. Germline lookup yields CDR1 MNHEY and CDR2 SVGAGI. The CDR3 spells CASGPGVGYGYTF. CDR3 DNA sequence: TGTGCCAGCGGCCCCGGGGTGGGCTATGGCTACACCTTC.

V usage is TRBV7-9 and J usage is TRBJ2-5; 7 bases are shared with TRBD1. Germline V gene sequence: CDR1 SEHNR, CDR2 FQNEAQ (reference sequence). This CDR3 region has 17 residues. The junction had 16 bases not matched to a gene; V was cut back by 5 bases and J by 4 bases. CDR3 DNA: TGTGCCAGCAGCCCCCTGCCGCAGGGGGTTCGCAGAGAGACCCAGTACTTC. It translates to CASSPLPQGVRRETQYF.

In this sample, this clone turned up once. The chain employs TRBV28 and TRBJ1-2, with a tentative D call TRBD1 (5 bases). The V gene's germline CDR1 is MDHEN and CDR2 SYDVKM. CDR3 length equals 11 residues. The V end was cut by 3 bases, the J end by 8 bases, with 7 bases between. CDR3 sequence: CASSLPGGYTF. As DNA, the CDR3 is TGTGCCAGCAGTTTGCCAGGGGGCTACACCTTC.

The chain combines TRBV6-2 or TRBV6-3 with TRBJ2-7, with 8 bases matching TRBD1. Per germline, CDR1 MNHEY and CDR2 SVGEGT. V was pared by 4 bases and J by 6 bases, with 5 bases of the junction left unmatched. This CDR3 has 13 residues. CDR3 sequence: CASSSVRGREQYF. The CDR3 coding sequence is TGTGCCAGCAGTTCCGTCAGGGGGCGCGAGCAGTACTTC.

V usage is TRBV27 and J usage is TRBJ1-1; D might be TRBD1 (5 bases). Germline CDR1 and CDR2: MNHEY and SMNVEV (reference sequence). The CDR3 sequence is 13 residues long. Between the trimmed V and J ends, which lost 6 bases and 4 bases, there was a span of 12 bases. CDR3 nucleotides: TGTGCCAGCAGATACCCGGGGACCACTGAAGCTTTCTTT. Amino acids: CASRYPGTTEAFF.

This clone was observed a handful of times. The CDR3 DNA sequence: TGTGCCAGCAGCTTGCAGCCCTCCTCTGGAAACACCATATATTTT. Translation gives CASSLQPSSGNTIYF. The chain is built from TRBV5-5 and TRBJ1-3; D is uncertain. The germline V gene has CDR1 SGHKS and CDR2 YYEKEE (reference sequence). The CDR3 covers 15 residues. The ends were cut back, 1 base at V and 0 bases at J, with 8 bases in the middle.

This clone was seen a handful of times. The chain links TRBV29-1 to TRBJ1-4; maybe TRBD1 (5 bases). V dropped 4 bases and J dropped 7 bases, with 10 bases sitting between them. CDR3 size: 12 residues. Germline lookup yields CDR1 SQVTM and CDR2 ANQGSEA. CDR3 nucleotide sequence: TGCAGCGTTGGTCTAGGGGTTGAAAAACTGTTTTTT. Amino acids: CSVGLGVEKLFF.

The chain employs TRBV18 and TRBJ1-5, with 8 nucleotides matching TRBD1. Looked up from germline, CDR1 is KGHSH and CDR2 is LQKENI. Trimming cost V 3 bases and J 7 bases; bases outside gene matches: 5. This CDR3 region has 14 residues. Here the CDR3 DNA reads TGTGCCAGCTCACCTGAGACAGGGGACCAGCCCCAGCATTTT. As protein: CASSPETGDQPQHF.

The J gene is TRBJ1-1, the V gene TRBV11-2; D not resolved. Trimming shortened V by 2 bases and J by 0 bases, and 13 bases separated the two germline ends. The germline V gene has CDR1 SGHAT and CDR2 FQNNGV. The CDR3 consists of 16 residues. Here the CDR3 DNA reads TGTGCCAGCAGCTTAAGTATGGGAACTATGAACACTGAAGCTTTCTTT. Its translation: CASSLSMGTMNTEAFF.

The chain uses TRBV28 and TRBJ2-6; D unclear. CDR3 size: 15 residues. V lost 0 bases and J lost 6, with 9 bases in between. CDR1 is MDHEN, CDR2 SYDVKM, per germline. This CDR3 reads CASSLWSRSANVLTF. CDR3 DNA: TGTGCCAGCAGTTTATGGAGTAGGTCGGCCAACGTCCTGACTTTC.

The CDR3 DNA is TGTGCCAGCAGTTACAGGATCACTGACTACGAGCAGTACTTC. It is translated as CASSYRITDYEQYF. This chain joins TRBV6-5 and TRBJ2-7; D ambiguous. The CDR3 loop spans 14 amino acids. Germline CDR1 and CDR2: MNHEY and SVGAGI. V lost 2 bases, J lost 3 bases, and 11 bases lay in between.

This clone has a handful of counts. The rearrangement joins TRBV6-5 to TRBJ1-2, with 9 positions matching TRBD1. V trimming: 2 bases; J trimming: 2 bases; junction bases outside the gene matches: 3. The CDR3 is made up of 15 amino acids. CDR1 is MNHEY, CDR2 SVGAGI, per germline. The CDR3 sequence: CASSYPGQGNYGYTF. The DNA of the CDR3 is TGTGCCAGCAGTTACCCGGGACAGGGAAACTATGGCTACACCTTC.

The chain employs TRBV7-2 and TRBJ2-2, with a tentative D call TRBD1 (6 bases). Germline V lookup: CDR1 SGHTA, CDR2 FQGNSA. The CDR3 has 14 amino acids. The ends were cut back, 5 bases at V and 4 bases at J, with 11 bases in the middle. CDR3 sequence: CASSPQGSTGELFF. Here the CDR3 DNA reads TGTGCCAGCAGCCCCCAGGGGAGCACCGGGGAGCTGTTTTTT. The whole variable domain, remainder taken from reference TRBV7-2 and TRBJ2-2, is GAGVSQSPSNKVTEKGKDVELRCDPISGHTALYWYRQSLGQGLEFLIYFQGNSAPDKSGLPSDRFSAERTGGSVSTLTIQRTQQEDSAVYLCASSPQGSTGELFFGEGSRLTVL.

A note on this clone: Other DNA sequences within the sample encode an identical CDR3. CDR3 in DNA: TGTGCCAGCTCCCCCGGGAGCAATCAGCCCCAGCATTTT. Its protein product is CASSPGSNQPQHF. The V call is TRBV18, the J call TRBJ1-5; D remains unclear. Germline loops: CDR1 KGHSH, CDR2 LQKENI. Between the trimmed V and J ends, which lost 6 bases and 1 base, there was a span of 7 bases. The length of the CDR3 is 13 residues. Full variable domain (missing parts from reference TRBV18 and TRBJ1-5): NAGVMQNPRHLVRRRGQEARLRCSPMKGHSHVYWYRQLPEEGLKFMVYLQKENIIDESGMPKERFSAEFPKEGPSILRIQQVVRGDSAAYFCASSPGSNQPQHFGDGTRLSIL.

This clone was seen a single time. The chain carries TRBV12-3 or TRBV12-4 and TRBJ1-1, with 7 bases matching TRBD1. CDR3 length equals 13 residues. After removal of 6 bases from V and 4 bases from J, the junction contained 5 bases not matched to a gene. CDR3 nucleotides: TGTGCCAGCAGAACGACAGGGACCACTGAAGCTTTCTTT. This encodes CASRTTGTTEAFF.